This TCR beta chain emerged from a study of human T cells and chemical hapten exposure (dated by TCRdb to the early 2020s). Describing the broader study: For sensitization, 2% DPC in acetone was applied to a 2 cm by 2 cm area of upper inner arm skin. Weekly therapeutic DPC doses were additionally applied to the scalp of patients throughout the roughly 24-week study period. Patch testing on the upper back used Finn chambers containing 0.01% DPC, with scoring done after 6 days according to International Contact Dermatitis Research Group standards. Most of the patients in the cohort were female, and the cohort covered alopecia areata with under or over 50% scalp involvement, alopecia totalis and alopecia universalis. Libraries were combined into a pool for sequencing, and differences in TCR yield between samples came mainly from small differences in library volumes within the pool. This study followed changes in the peripheral blood TCR repertoire in vivo during primary and secondary sensitization of alopecia patients to the hapten diphenylcyclopropenone (DPC). Blood was sampled from patients pre-sensitization (week 0) and at 2, 6 and about 24 weeks after DPC sensitization. Blood for TCR sequencing was provided by twenty-nine alopecia patients at one to four time points (pre-sensitization, 2, 6 and 24 weeks).

Library preparation was by RACE. TCRdb names NextSeq 500 as the instrument used. During library preparation, unique molecular identifiers were attached to individual cDNA molecules so that TCRs could be counted quantitatively and reproducibly. Both TCR alpha and TCR beta chains were sequenced from each blood RNA sample. The paper's processing steps were these. The median number of TCRs per sample was 95,638, ranging from 23,224 to 690,600. V, J and CDR3 annotation of the TCR reads was performed with the Decombinator software suite. For PS versus PT1 abundance plots, all samples were subsampled to the same number of TCRs (28,000). TCRs were defined as expanded if absent before sensitization and observed at least eight times at the 2-week time point. The public reads were reanalyzed by TCRdb: fastp trimming at Q25, MiXCR alignment, in-frame beta chains only. Each entry is one CDR3 protein sequence, shown with its most common DNA and genes. The V and J calls were determined by TCRdb, not by the authors. This sample gives around 380,000 distinct CDR3 sequences in total; roughly 4.8% of them show up just once. The ten biggest clones cover 2% to 2.5% of the sample.

Findings and caveats that apply to the study as a whole: No change with DPC sensitization was found in the number of TCRs above 1 in 1000 frequency, and no evidence of global repertoire structure alterations was found. Alopecia, a presumed autoimmune disease, was present in all patients, so the immune response of the patients might differ from that of healthy individuals. Patch test score correlated positively with the number of PT1 expanded TCRs, reaching significance at thresholds 8, 16 and 32 but not at 4. Expanded TCRs formed significantly more large CDR3 similarity clusters than pre-sensitization or healthy control sets, consistent with antigen-driven responses. Repeated subsampling changed both the strength of the expansion versus patch-test correlation and the threshold at which the correlation became significant.

V gives up 3 bases and J gives up 9 bases, and the segment between their germline ends measures 15 bases. The CDR3 has 14 amino acids, counting the end cysteine and phenylalanine. Left in the record is the CDR3 DNA by itself, 42 bases read in frame from the first base. The germline V gene specifies SGHVT as CDR1 and SQSDAQ as CDR2. On this clonotype itself: Its antigen is not yet known. No quality values exist for individual bases; no much larger clone is one base distant.

The time point label, read with the paper, signifies: patch test 1, 2 weeks after DPC sensitization. The treatment or condition label of this sample denotes: therapeutic diphenylcyclopropenone sensitization with weekly scalp DPC. At every patch-test visit, the blood draw took place before the patch test was put on. Patients were considered eligible if aged 18 to 70, diagnosed with alopecia and deemed suitable for DPC therapy, and patients were excluded if pregnant. Total RNA was extracted from unfractionated whole blood that had been collected in Tempus Blood RNA tubes. This TCR derives from a woman between 45 and 65 years old with alopecia areata. Some clones in this sample may be carry-over from other donors' samples. This sequence uses TRBV7-4 and TRBJ1-5; the best D guess is TRBD1, with 6 bases matching. Sample: whole blood, taken in connection with sensitization to the hapten diphenylcyclopropenone (DPC). CDR3 reads: CASSLGAGVAPQHF. The bases are TGTGCCAGCAGCTTGGGGGCAGGGGTCGCGCCCCAGCATTTT.